The 16 T cell receptor beta chains given below trace back to one sample, sequenced in a study of cytomegalovirus exposure and HLA in healthy donors. The PCR used 60 Vbeta and 13 Jbeta primers. Some clones are missing from TCRdb's copy, which holds only in-frame ones; the method was immunoSEQ multiplex PCR. The sample records tens of thousands of clones, 75% to 80% being singletons. The sequencing input was PBMCs. These receptors were taken from a man between 18 and 35 years old in good health and CMV-seronegative.

This chain uses TRBV18 with TRBJ2-7, with a tentative D call TRBD2 (6 bases). CDR1 and CDR2 (germline): KGHSH, LQKENI. The germline V and J ends were trimmed by 6 bases and 6 bases, with 9 bases remaining between them. The CDR3 spans 11 residues. CDR3 loop: CASSPGLEQYF. CDR3 coding DNA: TGTGCCAGCTCCCCGGGACTCGAGCAGTACTTC.

The chain joins TRBV4-1 to TRBJ1-2; D is unclear. Germline V CDR1 and CDR2: MGHRA, YSYEKL. This CDR3 spans 14 amino acids. Trimming took 4 bases from V and 2 from J, leaving 11 bases between them. CDR3 in amino acids: CASSPLEENYGYTF. In nucleotides, the CDR3 is TGCGCCAGCAGCCCTCTAGAGGAGAACTATGGCTACACCTTC.

The chain has TRBV7-6 and TRBJ1-6, with D maybe TRBD1 (5 bases). The V end lost 5 bases, the J end lost 7 bases, and 15 bases lay between the germline ends. CDR1 SGHVS and CDR2 FNYEAQ come from the germline V gene. CDR3 length: 15 amino acids. CDR3 loop: CASSDFPNRNSPLHF. Here the CDR3 DNA reads TGTGCCAGCAGCGACTTCCCAAACAGGAATTCACCCCTCCACTTT. Based on the CDR3 plus reference TRBV7-6 and TRBJ1-6, the full variable domain is GAGVSQSPRYKVTKRGQDVALRCDPISGHVSLYWYRQALGQGPEFLTYFNYEAQQDKSGLPNDRFSAERPEGSISTLTIQRTEQRDSAMYRCASSDFPNRNSPLHFGNGTRLTVT.

The rearrangement links TRBV20-1 to TRBJ1-2, with TRBD1 identical over 8 bases. The J segment lost 7 bases and the V segment lost 5 bases, leaving 0 bases of the junction unmatched. Germline CDR1 is DFQATT and CDR2 is SNEGSKA (reference sequence). The CDR3 has 10 residues. The CDR3 loop is CSADRGGYTF. The DNA for the CDR3 is TGCAGTGCTGACAGGGGTGGCTACACCTTC.

This clone was recorded a few times. The chain carries TRBV2 and TRBJ1-5, with D unresolved. Trimming shortened V by 3 bases and J by 3 bases, and 6 bases separated the two germline ends. The CDR3 is made up of 13 amino acids. Germline lookup yields CDR1 SNHLY and CDR2 FYNNEI. The CDR3 nucleotides are TGTGCCAGCAGTGACAGGTTCAATCAGCCCCAGCATTTT. Translated: CASSDRFNQPQHF.

This chain joins TRBV29-1 and TRBJ1-2, with D possibly being TRBD1 (6 bases). The V and J ends lost 7 bases and 0 bases respectively, with 15 bases between them. This CDR3 has 14 amino acids. Germline-derived CDR1 and CDR2 are SQVTM and ANQGSEA. The CDR3 is CSAQGYGTNYGYTF. The CDR3 coding sequence is TGCAGCGCGCAGGGGTATGGGACTAACTATGGCTACACCTTC.

V usage is TRBV9 and J usage is TRBJ2-2, with 11 positions matching TRBD2. The CDR3 contains 16 residues. V shed 4 bases and J 2 bases; nucleotides not matched to a gene: 4. Germline CDR1 SGDLS, CDR2 YYNGEE. The CDR3 loop is CASSLGLAVNTGELFF. For the CDR3, the DNA is TGTGCCAGCAGCCTGGGACTAGCGGTAAACACCGGGGAGCTGTTTTTT.

This chain uses TRBV18 with TRBJ2-1, with a weak D call TRBD2 (5 bases). Trimming left V 2 bases short and J 4 bases short, with 9 bases between. This CDR3 is 14 amino acids long. Germline values: CDR1 KGHSH, CDR2 LQKENI. The CDR3 reads CASSPEGSYNEQFF. The CDR3 coding sequence is TGTGCCAGCTCACCAGAGGGTTCATACAATGAGCAGTTCTTC.

A single count supports this clone. The chain links TRBV18 to TRBJ1-1; 11 bases are shared with TRBD1. From germline, CDR1 is KGHSH and CDR2 LQKENI. CDR3 length: 16 residues. The V and J ends lost 3 bases and 3 bases, in that order; junction bases with no gene match: 6. The CDR3, as DNA: TGTGCCAGCTCACCCCGGACAGGGGGCAGGGACACTGAAGCTTTCTTT. As protein: CASSPRTGGRDTEAFF. Supplemented by reference TRBV18 and TRBJ1-1, the full variable domain reads NAGVMQNPRHLVRRRGQEARLRCSPMKGHSHVYWYRQLPEEGLKFMVYLQKENIIDESGMPKERFSAEFPKEGPSILRIQQVVRGDSAAYFCASSPRTGGRDTEAFFGQGTRLTVV.

The V call is TRBV12-5, the J call TRBJ2-3, with TRBD2 matching 10 bases. Trimming cost V 5 bases and J 8 bases; bases outside gene matches: 13. The CDR3 is 16 amino acids. Germline CDR1 reads LGHNT; CDR2 reads FRNRAP. For the CDR3, the DNA is TGTGCTAGTGGTCTTCGTCTAGCGGGGGCGCCCCTTACGCAGTATTTT. Encoded protein: CASGLRLAGAPLTQYF.

The chain joins TRBV6-5 to TRBJ2-3, with D possibly being TRBD1 (6 bases). Looked up from germline, CDR1 is MNHEY and CDR2 is SVGAGI. V was shortened by 6 bases and J by 1 base, with 17 bases between the two germline ends. This CDR3 has 16 amino acids. CDR3 sequence reads: CASRYNRDGGTDTQYF. CDR3 coding DNA: TGTGCCAGCAGGTACAACAGGGATGGGGGCACAGATACGCAGTATTTT.

The chain joins TRBV5-6 to TRBJ1-2; tentatively, D is TRBD1 (6 bases). Looked up from germline, CDR1 is SGHDT and CDR2 is YYEEEE. V dropped 6 bases and J dropped 6 bases, with 15 bases sitting between them. The CDR3 covers 13 residues. The CDR3 is CASTRPGGNGYTF. The CDR3 nucleotides are TGTGCCAGCACCCGTCCGGGGGGCAATGGCTACACCTTC.

The CDR3 bases are TGTGCCAGTAGTATACAAGAATCAGGCTCCTACGAGCAGTACTTC. Its translation is CASSIQESGSYEQYF. The chain recombines TRBV19 with TRBJ2-7; D unresolved. The V gene lost 2 bases and the J gene lost 0 bases, with 11 bases spanning the gap. This CDR3 is built from 15 residues. Germline lookup yields CDR1 LNHDA and CDR2 SQIVND (reference sequence).

The chain recombines TRBV5-1 with TRBJ1-1, with D unresolved. Germline CDR1 reads SGHRS; CDR2 reads YFSETQ. CDR3 size: 16 residues. V gave up 0 bases and J gave up 0 bases, with 12 bases separating them. In nucleotides, the CDR3 is TGCGCCAGCAGCTTGGTCCCGGGTTCCATGAACACTGAAGCTTTCTTT. Its translation: CASSLVPGSMNTEAFF.

This chain connects TRBV7-2 to TRBJ2-1, with 7 bases lining up with TRBD2. Germline CDR1 is SGHTA and CDR2 is FQGNSA. There are 13 residues in the CDR3. The V and J ends lost 2 bases and 6 bases, in that order; junction bases with no gene match: 1. This CDR3 reads CASSLTSVNEQFF. CDR3 DNA sequence: TGTGCCAGCAGCTTAACTAGCGTCAATGAGCAGTTCTTC.

This clone has only one observation. The chain links TRBV5-1 to TRBJ1-4; 7 bases match TRBD1. This CDR3 contains 14 residues. V trimming: 5 bases; J trimming: 5 bases; junction bases outside the gene matches: 6. From germline, CDR1 is SGHRS and CDR2 YFSETQ. This CDR3 is CASSTGQKNEKLFF. The DNA of the CDR3 is TGCGCCAGCAGTACGGGACAGAAAAATGAAAAACTGTTTTTT.